This T cell receptor beta chain derives from a study of T cell repertoires in cytomegalovirus infection. Study as a whole: Matching HLA type, along with CMV infection, was indicated by public TCR beta signatures. General observations from the study: HLA-C-restricted CMV-specific TCR beta clonotypes were dominant in the ex vivo response.

On this clonotype itself: Its antigen remains unidentified.

The CDR3 extends over 13 amino acids. The V end lost 2 bases, the J end lost 3 bases, and 8 bases lay between the germline ends. Per the germline V gene, CDR1 is MNHEY and CDR2 is SVGAGI. TCRdb analysed the reads with MiXCR anew, one entry per CDR3 protein. In the table there are about 830,000 distinct CDR3 sequences, approximately 29% of which are singletons. The sequence came from a human donor in good health (CMV status not recorded). Some clones in this sample may be carry-over from other donors' samples. Specimen: cultured CD8+ T cells from PBMCs, collected from culture after CMV antigen stimulation. The chain uses TRBV6-5 and TRBJ2-7; TRBD1 might be the D (6 bases). This chain's CDR3 is CASSYARGYEQYF. The CDR3, as DNA: TGTGCCAGCAGTTACGCCAGGGGCTACGAGCAGTACTTC.